Included here is one TCR beta chain sequence, with context. What it binds is not known. The data were obtained in a study of blood T cells in healthy people across ages. The use of a sample-barcoded 5' primer and a J-beta primer mix characterized a second PCR of roughly 7 to 12 cycles. MiXCR was run by TCRdb on the 5' RACE reads, yielding one entry per CDR3 protein. Here the sample spans 1.5 million to 2 million distinct CDR3 sequences, roughly 28% being singletons. V lost 2 bases to trimming and J lost 3 bases, with 14 bases between them. There are 17 residues in the CDR3. Per germline, CDR1 MNHEY and CDR2 SVGAGI. The study, taken as a whole, reports: The CMV status of each donor remained undetermined, and this could have confounded shifts in expanded clonotypes. Comparison with aged donors showed that long-lived donors had more naive CD4+ cells and higher diversity.

The clonotype comes from a woman younger than 45 in good health. This chain uses TRBV6-5 with TRBJ2-6; no clear D. The specimen sequenced was blood. CDR3 bases: TGTGCCAGCAGTTACCTTCTTCGGGCAAATGGGGCCAACGTCCTGACTTTC. Its translation: CASSYLLRANGANVLTF.